This T cell receptor beta chain was captured in a study of control samples from healthy donors and cancer patients. CDR3 length equals 11 residues. Trimming took 6 bases from V and 6 from J, leaving 7 bases between them. Assay used: immunoSEQ multiplex PCR; TCRdb lists only in-frame clones, some missing. The sample consists of roughly 47,000 clones, approximately 89% of them appearing once. Sequenced: PBMCs. The sequence derives from a woman aged 60 to 75 with lung cancer. The chain carries TRBV12-3 or TRBV12-4 and TRBJ2-3; D not certain. The DNA for the CDR3 is TGTGCCAGCAGCCTCGAGGATACGCAGTATTTT. Translated: CASSLEDTQYF.